The 29 T cell receptor beta chains presented below share a single source sample, sequenced in a study of blood T cell repertoires in COVID-19. Assay used: immunoSEQ multiplex PCR; TCRdb lists only in-frame clones, some missing. The sample yields about 240,000 clones, 75% to 85% seen once. Input material: peripheral blood. Receptor source: a woman of 80 years or more with COVID-19, enrolled during active disease.

This sequence joins TRBV18 and TRBJ2-1; 8 bases line up with TRBD2. The V and J ends lost 2 bases and 0 bases, in that order; junction bases with no gene match: 6. The CDR3 runs to 17 residues. Germline V lookup: CDR1 KGHSH, CDR2 LQKENI. The DNA of the CDR3 is TGTGCCAGCTCACCAACGGGGGGGGGAAGCTCCTACAATGAGCAGTTCTTC. The encoded protein is CASSPTGGGSSYNEQFF.

V is TRBV4-2 and J is TRBJ1-2; TRBD1 aligns across 8 bases. Trimming cost V 1 base and J 6 bases; bases outside gene matches: 16. Germline V gene sequence: CDR1 LGHNA, CDR2 YNFKEQ. CDR3 length: 18 amino acids. The CDR3 spells CASSQGGFSGGTFNGYTF. CDR3 sequence (DNA): TGTGCCAGCAGCCAAGGAGGGTTTTCAGGGGGCACTTTCAATGGCTACACCTTC.

CDR3 DNA sequence: TGTGCCAGCAGCCAAGGACTAGCGGGCTACGAGCAGTACTTC. It yields the protein CASSQGLAGYEQYF. The chain employs TRBV3-1 (or the pseudogene TRBV3-2) and TRBJ2-7, with 10 bases matching TRBD2. V was clipped by 1 base and J by 3 bases; unmatched bases: 0. This CDR3 region has 14 residues. CDR1 LGHDT and CDR2 YNNKEL come from the germline V gene (reference sequence).

This clone has just a few counts. The chain couples TRBV2 to TRBJ1-1; 8 nucleotides line up with TRBD1. J was trimmed by 7 bases and V by 2 bases; bases with no gene match: 6. Germline V gene data show CDR1 as SNHLY and CDR2 as FYNNEI. There are 14 residues in the CDR3. This CDR3 is CASSETPGQGEAFF. The CDR3 nucleotides read TGTGCCAGCAGTGAAACCCCTGGACAGGGTGAAGCTTTCTTT. Drawing the rest from reference TRBV2 and TRBJ1-1, the complete variable domain is EPEVTQTPSHQVTQMGQEVILRCVPISNHLYFYWYRQILGQKVEFLVSFYNNEISEKSEIFDDQFSVERPDGSNFTLKIRSTKLEDSAMYFCASSETPGQGEAFFGQGTRLTVV.

The V gene is TRBV11-2, the J gene TRBJ1-6, with 7 bases matching TRBD1. V lost 0 bases, J lost 9 bases, and 5 bases stayed unmatched. The germline V gene encodes CDR1 SGHAT and CDR2 FQNNGV. The CDR3 spans 15 residues. The CDR3 reads CASSLDYRGGSPLHF. In nucleotides, the CDR3 is TGTGCCAGCAGCTTAGATTACAGGGGAGGTTCACCCCTCCACTTT.

This chain uses TRBV25-1 with TRBJ1-1; no reliable D call. There are 13 residues in the CDR3. Trimming took off 3 bases at V and 7 bases at J, with 12 bases between the two ends. Germline V gives CDR1 MGHDK, CDR2 SYGVNS. CDR3 sequence reads: CASSDHGMGEAFF. Here the CDR3 DNA reads TGTGCCAGCAGTGATCACGGGATGGGTGAAGCTTTCTTT.

The chain couples TRBV5-1 to TRBJ2-7, with D maybe TRBD1 (6 bases). From germline, CDR1 is SGHRS and CDR2 YFSETQ. The ends were cut back, 4 bases at V and 3 bases at J, with 17 bases in the middle. The length of the CDR3 is 15 residues. This CDR3 reads CASSPRQGMYYEQYF. The CDR3 region has the DNA TGCGCCAGCAGCCCCCGGCAGGGGATGTACTACGAGCAGTACTTC. The variable domain in full, with the rest retrieved from reference TRBV5-1 and TRBJ2-7, is KAGVTQTPRYLIKTRGQQVTLSCSPISGHRSVSWYQQTPGQGLQFLFEYFSETQRNKGNFPGRFSGRQFSNSRSEMNVSTLELGDSALYLCASSPRQGMYYEQYFGPGTRLTVT.

The chain has TRBV7-9 and TRBJ2-4, with 8 bases aligning to TRBD2. This CDR3 has 15 amino acids. Trimming at V came to 5 bases and at J to 2 bases, leaving 5 bases not matched to a gene. Per the germline V gene, CDR1 is SEHNR and CDR2 is FQNEAQ (reference sequence). The CDR3 here is CASSPLAVTKNIQYF. The DNA for the CDR3 is TGTGCCAGCAGCCCACTAGCGGTTACCAAAAACATTCAGTACTTC.

V gene TRBV5-4 combines with J gene TRBJ2-7, with 7 bases fitting TRBD1. Germline CDR1 reads SGHNT; CDR2 reads YYREEE (reference sequence). The length of the CDR3 is 13 residues. The junction had 6 bases not matched to a gene; V was cut back by 4 bases and J by 5 bases. In nucleotides, the CDR3 is TGTGCCAGCAGCATGGGACAGCGCAACGAGCAGTACTTC. As protein: CASSMGQRNEQYF. Based on the CDR3 plus reference TRBV5-4 and TRBJ2-7, the full variable domain is ETGVTQSPTHLIKTRGQQVTLRCSSQSGHNTVSWYQQALGQGPQFIFQYYREEENGRGNFPPRFSGLQFPNYSSELNVNALELDDSALYLCASSMGQRNEQYFGPGTRLTVT.

The chain is built from TRBV18 and TRBJ2-5, with TRBD2 matching 10 bases. The CDR3 runs 14 residues. CDR1 is KGHSH, CDR2 LQKENI, per germline. V was pared by 2 bases and J by 3 bases, with 0 bases of the junction left unmatched. The CDR3: CASSPTSGKETQYF. CDR3 in DNA: TGTGCCAGCTCACCAACTAGCGGGAAAGAGACCCAGTACTTC.

The CDR3 nucleotides read TGTGCCAGCAGCCAAGTGGGGACAGGCAACACTGAAGCTTTCTTT. Translation: CASSQVGTGNTEAFF. The rearrangement uses TRBV4-2 and TRBJ1-1, with 8 positions matching TRBD1. V shed 1 base and J 2 bases; nucleotides not matched to a gene: 3. Germline CDR1 reads LGHNA; CDR2 reads YNFKEQ. The CDR3 totals 15 residues.

For this clone: The junction does not match germline at one end; this may be a read error. In nucleotides, the CDR3 is TGCGCCGGCAGCTTGGAGTGGGGGGATCAGCCCCAGCATTTT. As protein: CAGSLEWGDQPQHF. The chain joins TRBV5-1 to TRBJ1-5; TRBD1 is a possible D gene (5 bases). Germline V gives CDR1 SGHRS, CDR2 YFSETQ. The CDR3 totals 14 residues.

This clone was picked up one time. The junction departs from germline at one end; a sequencing error may be responsible. The chain combines TRBV19 with TRBJ1-4, with 7 bases matching TRBD1. This CDR3 region has 16 residues. Germline CDR1 reads LNHDA; CDR2 reads SQIVND (reference sequence). This CDR3 is CASSLDREGFGEKLFF. The CDR3 nucleotides read TGTGCCAGTAGTTTAGACAGGGAGGGCTTCGGTGAAAAACTGTTTTTT.

This chain joins TRBV5-1 and TRBJ2-1; D perhaps matches TRBD2 (6 bases). V dropped 2 bases and J dropped 0 bases, with 9 bases sitting between them. The CDR3 is 15 amino acids. CDR1 and CDR2 from the germline V gene are SGHRS and YFSETQ. The CDR3 here is CASSFTGDSYNEQFF. For the CDR3, the DNA is TGCGCCAGCAGCTTTACGGGGGACTCCTACAATGAGCAGTTCTTC.

The chain links TRBV19 to TRBJ2-1; 15 bases line up with TRBD2. Unmatched junction bases numbered 6, after V lost 6 bases and J lost 0 bases. Germline CDR1 is LNHDA and CDR2 is SQIVND (reference sequence). The CDR3 covers 18 residues. This chain's CDR3 is CASSGLAGGSFSYNEQFF. In nucleotides, the CDR3 is TGTGCCAGTAGCGGACTAGCGGGAGGGTCTTTCTCCTACAATGAGCAGTTCTTC.

This clone was counted between two and nine times. The sample has other DNA sequences that encode this CDR3 too. This chain uses TRBV3-1 (or the pseudogene TRBV3-2) with TRBJ2-7; tentatively, D is TRBD1 (5 bases). Per germline, CDR1 LGHDT and CDR2 YNNKEL (reference sequence). The CDR3 is 12 residues long. The V end lost 5 bases, the J end lost 1 base, and 6 bases lay between the germline ends. The CDR3 region is CASSRTSYEQYF. The CDR3 region has the DNA TGTGCCAGCAGCAGGACATCCTACGAGCAGTACTTC.

The chain is built from TRBV5-1 and TRBJ2-2; 9 bases align to TRBD1. The germline V gene has CDR1 SGHRS and CDR2 YFSETQ. The CDR3 is made up of 15 amino acids. J gave up 1 base and V 7 bases, and 5 bases lay outside the gene matches. CDR3: CASVGQGMNTGELFF. CDR3 nucleotide sequence: TGCGCCAGCGTTGGACAGGGGATGAACACCGGGGAGCTGTTTTTT.

This clone has a handful of counts. V gene TRBV18 combines with J gene TRBJ2-1, with D perhaps TRBD2 (5 bases). This CDR3 is 12 amino acids long. V was clipped by 5 bases and J by 8 bases, with 10 bases between them. Germline assignment: CDR1 KGHSH and CDR2 LQKENI. The CDR3 loop reads CASSSVEDEQFF. The CDR3 nucleotides read TGTGCCAGCTCATCGGTGGAGGATGAGCAGTTCTTC.

The rearrangement links TRBV7-2 to TRBJ2-3; 11 bases align to TRBD2. Trimming took 4 bases from V and 4 from J; bases not matched to a gene: 10. CDR3 length equals 17 residues. In germline, CDR1 is SGHTA, CDR2 FQGNSA. The CDR3, as DNA: TGTGCCAGCAGCTACGCCGGACTAGCGGGCCCGGCAGATACGCAGTATTTT. Translation gives CASSYAGLAGPADTQYF.

The chain joins TRBV10-1 to TRBJ2-5; no definite D call. CDR3 size: 13 residues. Germline CDR1 and CDR2: WNHNN and SYGVQD (reference sequence). Between the trimmed V and J ends, which lost 3 bases and 4 bases, there was a span of 9 bases. CDR3 region: CASSDRMGETQYF. The CDR3 DNA reads as TGCGCCAGCAGTGACAGGATGGGAGAGACCCAGTACTTC.

The rearrangement links TRBV19 to TRBJ2-3, with a possible D match to TRBD1 (6 bases). V dropped 1 base and J dropped 0 bases, with 8 bases sitting between them. The CDR3 has 15 amino acids. The germline V gene has CDR1 LNHDA and CDR2 SQIVND (reference sequence). Here the CDR3 DNA reads TGTGCCAGTAGTATAGGACAGGTCAGCACAGATACGCAGTATTTT. It specifies CASSIGQVSTDTQYF. The full variable domain, completed using reference TRBV19 and TRBJ2-3, is DGGITQSPKYLFRKEGQNVTLSCEQNLNHDAMYWYRQDPGQGLRLIYYSQIVNDFQKGDIAEGYSVSREKKESFPLTVTSAQKNPTAFYLCASSIGQVSTDTQYFGPGTRLTVL.

This clone was seen a single time. The chain's CDR3 is CASSGRQRNQPQHF. CDR3 nucleotide sequence: TGTGCCAGCAGTGGGAGGCAGCGAAATCAGCCCCAGCATTTT. V is TRBV2 and J is TRBJ1-5; no definite D call. The CDR3 is 14 amino acids. With 4 bases removed from V and 4 bases from J, the gap between germline ends came to 11 bases. Looked up from germline, CDR1 is SNHLY and CDR2 is FYNNEI.

The CDR3 here is CASSESQGKTYEQYF. Here the CDR3 DNA reads TGTGCCAGCAGTGAAAGCCAGGGAAAGACCTACGAGCAGTACTTC. The V gene is TRBV6-1, the J gene TRBJ2-7; D perhaps matches TRBD1 (5 bases). There are 15 residues in the CDR3. CDR1 MNHNS and CDR2 SASEGT come from the germline V gene. Trimming took 2 bases from V and 2 from J, leaving 13 bases between them.

The chain has TRBV7-2 and TRBJ2-1, with D possibly being TRBD2 (6 bases). The CDR3 contains 15 residues. Trimming removed 4 bases from V and 6 bases from J, with 16 bases in between. CDR1 SGHTA and CDR2 FQGNSA come from the germline V gene. CDR3 sequence reads: CASSYRSGDLNEQFF. The CDR3 DNA follows: TGTGCCAGCAGCTACAGGTCGGGGGACCTCAATGAGCAGTTCTTC.

J is TRBJ1-1 and V is TRBV6-5, with 9 bases that match TRBD1. V dropped 9 bases and J dropped 1; count of bases not matched to a gene: 6. CDR3 length: 14 amino acids. Per germline, CDR1 MNHEY and CDR2 SVGAGI. The CDR3: CARRTGDENTEAFF. As DNA, the CDR3 is TGTGCCAGGAGGACAGGGGACGAGAACACTGAAGCTTTCTTT.

CDR3 sequence: CASIRGGSYNSPLHF. CDR3 DNA: TGTGCCAGCATCCGGGGAGGGTCCTATAATTCACCCCTCCACTTT. This sequence joins TRBV2 and TRBJ1-6; no definite D call. CDR3 size: 15 residues. The V end was cut by 7 bases, the J end by 1 base, with 11 bases between. Germline V gene sequence: CDR1 SNHLY, CDR2 FYNNEI.

This clone came up once. CDR3 protein: CASSQEMRELNTEAFF. The CDR3 bases are TGCGCCAGCAGTCAAGAAATGCGGGAGCTAAACACTGAAGCTTTCTTT. The rearrangement uses TRBV23-1 and TRBJ1-1; D is undetermined. TRBV23-1 is treated as an ORF (open reading frame) with a function not yet certain. The CDR3 length is 16 residues. Trimming removed 2 bases at V and 2 bases at J, with 15 bases between.

This chain joins TRBV18 and TRBJ1-4; 7 bases fit TRBD1. Germline loops: CDR1 KGHSH, CDR2 LQKENI. CDR3 length: 15 amino acids. V was clipped by 5 bases and J by 3 bases; unmatched bases: 6. CDR3 sequence (DNA): TGTGCCAGCTCAACTAGGGGGCCGGCTAATGAAAAACTGTTTTTT. Translated: CASSTRGPANEKLFF.

As for this clone: The same CDR3 can be traced to other DNA sequences in this sample. The J gene is TRBJ1-2, the V gene TRBV4-1, with unresolved D. Germline assignment: CDR1 MGHRA and CDR2 YSYEKL. With 0 bases removed from V and 4 bases from J, the gap between germline ends came to 3 bases. The length of the CDR3 is 12 residues. CDR3 protein: CASSQDSYGYTF. CDR3 DNA sequence: TGCGCCAGCAGCCAAGACTCCTATGGCTACACCTTC.